This is a list of T cell receptor beta chains from one sample in a study of T cells after posttransplantation cyclophosphamide. Assay: immunoSEQ multiplex PCR; the TCRdb copy retains only in-frame clones and omits some. Among roughly 4,600 clones, over 75% were seen once, and the ten largest hold roughly a quarter. Sequencing was performed on PBMCs, taken after an allogeneic stem cell transplant with a calcineurin inhibitor and methotrexate. The receptors originated from a male patient between 40 and 49 years old who received an allogeneic stem cell transplant from an unrelated donor, was CMV-positive, and had chronic GVHD only. The graft donor may have contributed some T cells. Both conserved end residues are trimmed from each CDR3. Fields, in order: D gene, J gene, V gene, clone size, CDR3 protein. The D gene is left open where the match is weak. Size is omitted from some rows. Given values are once, few, many or a class for expanded clones.

d_gene: TRBD2
j_gene: TRBJ2-7
v_gene: TRBV5-6
abundance: .
CDR3aa: ASSLAERGASREQY

d_gene: .
j_gene: TRBJ1-4
v_gene: TRBV5-1
abundance: few
CDR3aa: ASSPEAQTNEKLF

d_gene: TRBD1
j_gene: TRBJ1-2
v_gene: TRBV5-6
abundance: once
CDR3aa: ASSFTLQGAVGYT

d_gene: TRBD1
j_gene: TRBJ1-2
v_gene: TRBV4-3
abundance: .
CDR3aa: ASSYRQGDGYT

d_gene: .
j_gene: TRBJ2-2
v_gene: TRBV6-5
abundance: .
CDR3aa: ASSIGAVGELF

d_gene: .
j_gene: TRBJ1-5
v_gene: TRBV27
abundance: .
CDR3aa: ASSPWGGQNQPQH

d_gene: TRBD1
j_gene: TRBJ1-2
v_gene: TRBV6-1
abundance: .
CDR3aa: ASSEIETGGYGYT

d_gene: TRBD1
j_gene: TRBJ2-1
v_gene: TRBV4-3
abundance: .
CDR3aa: ASSQDNVDRGEQF

d_gene: TRBD2
j_gene: TRBJ2-7
v_gene: TRBV7-2
abundance: .
CDR3aa: ASSPTPRLALTYEQY

d_gene: TRBD2
j_gene: .
v_gene: TRBV27
abundance: once
CDR3aa: ASSFSGLAAVHEQY

d_gene: .
j_gene: TRBJ2-7
v_gene: TRBV18
abundance: once
CDR3aa: ASSREHEQY

d_gene: .
j_gene: TRBJ2-7
v_gene: TRBV9
abundance: .
CDR3aa: ASSVDSLSYEQY

d_gene: TRBD1
j_gene: TRBJ2-3
v_gene: TRBV19
abundance: .
CDR3aa: ASSLGTEHTDTQY

d_gene: .
j_gene: TRBJ2-2
v_gene: TRBV15
abundance: .
CDR3aa: ATSRGAGQNTGELF

d_gene: .
j_gene: TRBJ1-5
v_gene: TRBV2
abundance: once
CDR3aa: ASSDFGGMNQPQH

d_gene: .
j_gene: TRBJ1-5
v_gene: TRBV7-6
abundance: large
CDR3aa: ASSPGGSQPQH

d_gene: TRBD1
j_gene: TRBJ1-1
v_gene: TRBV2
abundance: few
CDR3aa: AKTGGTEAF

d_gene: TRBD2
j_gene: TRBJ2-7
v_gene: TRBV29-1
abundance: .
CDR3aa: SVIPGLAGGREQY

d_gene: .
j_gene: TRBJ2-5
v_gene: TRBV7-9
abundance: medium-sized
CDR3aa: ASTEVPTGQKTQY

d_gene: .
j_gene: TRBJ2-1
v_gene: TRBV6-5
abundance: .
CDR3aa: ASSPGNEQF

d_gene: .
j_gene: TRBJ2-1
v_gene: TRBV5-1
abundance: .
CDR3aa: ASSPYRFSYNEQF

d_gene: TRBD1
j_gene: TRBJ1-1
v_gene: TRBV5-1
abundance: .
CDR3aa: ASRGTVNTEAF

d_gene: .
j_gene: TRBJ1-2
v_gene: TRBV5-4
abundance: .
CDR3aa: ASSLVTDWSYT

d_gene: TRBD1
j_gene: TRBJ1-1
v_gene: TRBV18
abundance: .
CDR3aa: ASAGQSNTEAF

d_gene: .
j_gene: TRBJ1-2
v_gene: TRBV4-2
abundance: .
CDR3aa: ASSQDGSGYT

d_gene: .
j_gene: TRBJ1-5
v_gene: TRBV7-8
abundance: .
CDR3aa: ASRLGAGNSNQPQH

d_gene: .
j_gene: TRBJ1-5
v_gene: TRBV6-6
abundance: once
CDR3aa: ASSYSSQVPRNQH

d_gene: TRBD1
j_gene: TRBJ1-1
v_gene: TRBV9
abundance: .
CDR3aa: ASSDQQGTGPEAF

d_gene: TRBD1
j_gene: TRBJ2-1
v_gene: TRBV7-3
abundance: .
CDR3aa: ASSLSLGQGARDEQF

d_gene: .
j_gene: TRBJ1-5
v_gene: TRBV27
abundance: .
CDR3aa: ASSRRSTGYANQPQH

d_gene: TRBD1
j_gene: TRBJ2-3
v_gene: TRBV4-2
abundance: .
CDR3aa: ASSLRDRVTDTQY

d_gene: TRBD1
j_gene: TRBJ1-1
v_gene: TRBV6-1
abundance: .
CDR3aa: ASRWTGGGNTEAF

d_gene: .
j_gene: TRBJ1-2
v_gene: TRBV19
abundance: few
CDR3aa: ASSLGRGYGYT

d_gene: .
j_gene: TRBJ1-3
v_gene: TRBV2
abundance: .
CDR3aa: ASSTQSRGHLHSGNTIY

d_gene: TRBD1
j_gene: TRBJ1-1
v_gene: TRBV10-1
abundance: large
CDR3aa: ASSWDRERYGGTEAF

d_gene: TRBD2
j_gene: TRBJ2-7
v_gene: TRBV13
abundance: .
CDR3aa: ASSLGLAGGMSSYEQY

d_gene: TRBD1
j_gene: TRBJ1-2
v_gene: TRBV5-6
abundance: .
CDR3aa: ASSWERDRGRRRHGYT

d_gene: TRBD1
j_gene: TRBJ1-2
v_gene: TRBV7-2
abundance: .
CDR3aa: ASSLAQGVGVGYT

d_gene: .
j_gene: TRBJ2-7
v_gene: TRBV5-6
abundance: .
CDR3aa: ASSLVPGINSYEQY

d_gene: .
j_gene: TRBJ2-7
v_gene: TRBV6-5
abundance: .
CDR3aa: ASTARGTVTYEQY

d_gene: .
j_gene: TRBJ2-3
v_gene: TRBV7-9
abundance: .
CDR3aa: ASSLVISYTDTQY

d_gene: TRBD1
j_gene: TRBJ1-2
v_gene: TRBV5-6
abundance: once
CDR3aa: ASSWGTGDNYGYT

d_gene: TRBD1
j_gene: TRBJ1-1
v_gene: TRBV6-1
abundance: few
CDR3aa: ASSERGGSNTEAF

d_gene: .
j_gene: TRBJ2-4
v_gene: TRBV5-1
abundance: .
CDR3aa: ASSLDLPLAKNIQY

d_gene: .
j_gene: TRBJ1-1
v_gene: TRBV4-3
abundance: .
CDR3aa: ASSRMPGTNTEAF

d_gene: TRBD1
j_gene: TRBJ2-3
v_gene: TRBV7-6
abundance: .
CDR3aa: ASSVGGSNTQY

d_gene: TRBD2
j_gene: TRBJ2-3
v_gene: TRBV10-3
abundance: few
CDR3aa: ASAKAGGTDTQY

d_gene: TRBD1
j_gene: TRBJ1-1
v_gene: TRBV7-9
abundance: .
CDR3aa: ASSLSAGGNTEAF

d_gene: .
j_gene: TRBJ1-1
v_gene: TRBV19
abundance: few
CDR3aa: ASSIGFTEAF

d_gene: TRBD1
j_gene: TRBJ1-3
v_gene: TRBV5-1
abundance: medium-sized
CDR3aa: ASSGGTGQSSGNTIY

d_gene: TRBD2
j_gene: TRBJ2-7
v_gene: TRBV7-6
abundance: once
CDR3aa: ASSFSGGDWAYEQY